This T cell receptor beta chain was profiled in a study of T cells in tuberculosis. Study summary: Sequenced TCRs come from CD1B-GMM tetramer-binding T cells. IGRA-negative adolescents, IGRA-positive adolescents with latent tuberculosis and adults with active tuberculosis formed this South African cohort. Findings of the study overall: Shorter CDR3-alpha in active tuberculosis partly drove smaller distances.

Profiled with immunoSEQ multiplex PCR; TCRdb holds only in-frame clones, not every one. This sample has about 25,000 clones, with just under 97% found just once. Tuberculin skin test and IGRA determined adolescents' latent tuberculosis status at entry. V dropped 4 bases and J dropped 4; count of bases not matched to a gene: 4. The CDR3 loop spans 14 amino acids. The germline V gene has CDR1 MNHEY and CDR2 SMNVEV (reference sequence). Comments on this clone: Its target is unknown.

This TCR was sampled from a donor between 10 and 35 years old with latent tuberculosis or without tuberculosis infection. V gene TRBV27 combines with J gene TRBJ1-2; TRBD1 aligns across 9 bases. Sequencing input: PBMCs. The CDR3 nucleotides read TGTGCCAGCAGTTCCGGGACAGGGACCTATGGCTACACCTTC. Translating gives CASSSGTGTYGYTF.